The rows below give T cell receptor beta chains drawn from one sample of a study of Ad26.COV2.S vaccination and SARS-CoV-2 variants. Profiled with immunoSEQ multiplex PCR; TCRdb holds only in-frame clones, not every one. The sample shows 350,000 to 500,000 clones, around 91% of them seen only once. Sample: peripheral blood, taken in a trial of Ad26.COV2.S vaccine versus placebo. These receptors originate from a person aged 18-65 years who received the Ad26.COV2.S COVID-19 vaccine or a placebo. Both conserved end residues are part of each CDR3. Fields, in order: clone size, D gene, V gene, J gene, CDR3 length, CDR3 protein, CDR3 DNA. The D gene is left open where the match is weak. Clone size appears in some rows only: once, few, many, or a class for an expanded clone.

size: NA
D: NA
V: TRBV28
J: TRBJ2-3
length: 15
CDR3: CASSSLGAATDTQYF
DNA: TGTGCCAGCAGTTCCCTCGGGGCGGCTACAGATACGCAGTATTTT

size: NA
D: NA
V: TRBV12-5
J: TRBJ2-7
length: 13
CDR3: CASAVGIAYEQYF
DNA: TGTGCTAGTGCGGTTGGGATAGCCTACGAGCAGTACTTC

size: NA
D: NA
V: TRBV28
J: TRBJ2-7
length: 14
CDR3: CASSSTANDYEQYF
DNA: TGTGCCAGCAGTTCGACAGCAAACGACTACGAGCAGTACTTC

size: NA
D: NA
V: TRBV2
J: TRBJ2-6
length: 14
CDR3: CASSVSSGANVLTF
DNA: TGTGCCAGCAGTGTGAGCTCTGGGGCCAACGTCCTGACTTTC

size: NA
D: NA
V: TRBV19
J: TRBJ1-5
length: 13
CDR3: CASSAGPGQPQHF
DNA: TGTGCCAGTAGTGCGGGCCCCGGGCAGCCCCAGCATTTT

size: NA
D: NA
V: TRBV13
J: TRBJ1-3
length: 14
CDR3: CASSLGFSGNTIYF
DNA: TGTGCCAGCAGCTTAGGTTTCTCTGGAAACACCATATATTTT

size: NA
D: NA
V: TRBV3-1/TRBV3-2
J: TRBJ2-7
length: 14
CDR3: CASSQAPHRVEQYF
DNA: TGTGCCAGCAGCCAAGCCCCCCACAGGGTCGAGCAGTACTTC

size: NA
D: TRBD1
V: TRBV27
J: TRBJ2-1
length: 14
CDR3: CASSPGQGYNEQFF
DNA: TGTGCCAGCAGTCCGGGACAGGGGTACAATGAGCAGTTCTTC

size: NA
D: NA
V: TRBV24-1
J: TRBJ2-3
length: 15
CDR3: CATSDLAGDTDTQYF
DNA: TGTGCCACCAGTGATTTGGCGGGTGACACAGATACGCAGTATTTT

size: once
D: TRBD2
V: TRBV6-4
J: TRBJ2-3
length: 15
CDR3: CASSDSGRAADTQYF
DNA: TGTGCCAGCAGTGACTCCGGGAGGGCCGCAGATACGCAGTATTTT

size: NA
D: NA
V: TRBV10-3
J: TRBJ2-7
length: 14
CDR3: CAISESVGSYEQYF
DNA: TGTGCCATCAGTGAGTCTGTGGGGTCTTACGAGCAGTACTTC

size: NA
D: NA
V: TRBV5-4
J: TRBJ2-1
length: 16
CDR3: CASSLAIGAPPDEQFF
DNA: TGTGCCAGCAGCTTGGCAATAGGGGCACCGCCCGATGAGCAGTTCTTC

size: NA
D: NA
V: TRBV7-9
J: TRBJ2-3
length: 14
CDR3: CASSGQPSTDTQYF
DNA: TGTGCCAGCAGCGGACAGCCTAGCACAGATACGCAGTATTTT

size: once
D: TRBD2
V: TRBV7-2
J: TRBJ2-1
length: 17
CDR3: CASSRGRGTRNDNEQFF
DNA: TGTGCCAGCAGCCGGGGGCGGGGGACTAGGAACGACAATGAGCAGTTCTTC

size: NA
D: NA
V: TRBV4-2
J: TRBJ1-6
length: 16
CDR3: CASSQAEGDPNSPLHF
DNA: TGTGCCAGCAGCCAAGCCGAGGGGGATCCGAATTCACCCCTCCACTTT

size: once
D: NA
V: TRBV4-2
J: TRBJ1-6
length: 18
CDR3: CASSQGSRGGDYNSPLHF
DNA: TGTGCCAGCAGCCAAGGGTCGAGGGGAGGGGATTATAATTCACCCCTCCACTTT

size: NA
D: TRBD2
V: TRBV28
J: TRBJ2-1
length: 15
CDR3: CASSSGLAGDGEQFF
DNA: TGTGCCAGCAGTTCCGGACTAGCGGGAGATGGTGAGCAGTTCTTC

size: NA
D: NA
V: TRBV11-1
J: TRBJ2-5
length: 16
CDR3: CASSPSMPAIQETQYF
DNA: TGTGCCAGCAGCCCAAGTATGCCGGCTATCCAAGAGACCCAGTACTTC

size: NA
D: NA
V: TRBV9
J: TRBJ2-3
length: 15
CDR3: CASSVREGVGDTQYF
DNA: TGTGCCAGCAGCGTACGTGAGGGAGTAGGAGATACGCAGTATTTT

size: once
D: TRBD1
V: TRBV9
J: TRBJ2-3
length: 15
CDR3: CASSVGGGQSDTQYF
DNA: TGTGCCAGCAGCGTAGGAGGGGGCCAGTCAGATACGCAGTATTTT

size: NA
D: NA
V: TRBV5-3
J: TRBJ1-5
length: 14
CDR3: CARSGRGAGQPQHF
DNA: TGTGCCAGAAGCGGTAGAGGGGCAGGTCAGCCCCAGCATTTT

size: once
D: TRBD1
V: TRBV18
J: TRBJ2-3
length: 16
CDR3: CASSRDRARGTDTQYF
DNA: TGTGCCAGCTCACGCGACAGGGCCAGGGGCACAGATACGCAGTATTTT

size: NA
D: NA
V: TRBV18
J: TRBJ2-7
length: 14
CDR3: CASSLVETSYEQYF
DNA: TGTGCCAGCTCCCTGGTGGAGACATCCTACGAGCAGTACTTC

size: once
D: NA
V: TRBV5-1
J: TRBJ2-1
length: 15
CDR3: CASSLIGGPYNEQFF
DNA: TGCGCCAGCAGCTTGATAGGAGGGCCGTACAATGAGCAGTTCTTC

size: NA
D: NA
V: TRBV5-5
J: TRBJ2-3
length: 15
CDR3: CASSLGLWSADTQYF
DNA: TGTGCCAGCAGCTTGGGCCTCTGGAGCGCAGATACGCAGTATTTT

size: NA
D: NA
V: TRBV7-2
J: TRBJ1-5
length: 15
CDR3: CASSLDSGGVQPQHF
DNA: TGTGCCAGCAGCTTAGATTCGGGAGGGGTTCAGCCCCAGCATTTT

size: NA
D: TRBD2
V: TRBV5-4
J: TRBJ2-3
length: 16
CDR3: CASSWGLAGGTDTQYF
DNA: TGTGCCAGCAGCTGGGGACTAGCGGGGGGCACAGATACGCAGTATTTT

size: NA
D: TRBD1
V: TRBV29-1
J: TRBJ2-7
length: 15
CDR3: CSVEVTGSSSYEQYF
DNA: TGCAGCGTTGAAGTGACAGGGTCGAGCTCCTACGAGCAGTACTTC

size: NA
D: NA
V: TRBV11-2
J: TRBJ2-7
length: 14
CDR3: CASSQPRVSYEQYF
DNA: TGTGCCAGCAGCCAACCGAGAGTTTCCTACGAGCAGTACTTC